The 19 T cell receptor beta chains below all came from one sample that was sequenced in a study of T cell responses to AZD1222 COVID-19 vaccine. TCRdb's copy holds only in-frame clones and misses some; the assay was immunoSEQ multiplex PCR. The table records about 120,000 clones, roughly 87% of them present only once. Specimen: peripheral blood, collected 28 days after the second AZD1222 dose. The receptors come from an adult who received the AZD1222 COVID-19 vaccine.

This chain links TRBV5-6 with TRBJ1-1; D is possibly TRBD1 (5 bases). CDR3 size: 12 residues. Germline CDR1 reads SGHDT; CDR2 reads YYEEEE. CDR3 in amino acids: CASHRLNTEAFF. For the CDR3, the DNA is TGTGCTTCGCACAGGTTGAACACTGAAGCTTTCTTT.

This chain uses TRBV27 with TRBJ2-7, with D possibly being TRBD1 or TRBD2 (6 bases each). Germline loops: CDR1 MNHEY, CDR2 SMNVEV (reference sequence). V dropped 7 bases and J dropped 4 bases, with 26 bases sitting between them. The CDR3 has 17 residues. CDR3 in DNA: TGTGCCAGCACCGCCTGGGGGGCTGCGGACGGAAGGTACGAGCAGTACTTC. Residues: CASTAWGAADGRYEQYF.

J is TRBJ1-1 and V is TRBV7-8, with no clear D. This CDR3 is built from 14 residues. V lost 3 bases, J lost 2 bases, and 10 bases lay in between. Per the germline V gene, CDR1 is SGHVS and CDR2 is FQNEAQ. The CDR3 spells CASSFRVGNTEAFF. As DNA, the CDR3 is TGTGCCAGCAGCTTCCGTGTGGGTAACACTGAAGCTTTCTTT.

This chain connects TRBV29-1 to TRBJ1-2, with D possibly TRBD1 on 5 matching bases. The V gene lost 1 base and the J gene lost 4 bases, with 10 bases spanning the gap. CDR1 is SQVTM and CDR2 is ANQGSEA in the germline V gene. The CDR3 covers 13 residues. The CDR3 DNA sequence: TGCAGCGTTGAAGGGGGGGACCTCTATGGCTACACCTTC. It codes for CSVEGGDLYGYTF.

The chain has TRBV12-3 or TRBV12-4 and TRBJ1-6; D uncertain. This CDR3 region has 12 residues. Deletions cut 0 bases from V and 7 bases from J, with 1 base between. The CDR3 reads CASSLANSPLHF. In DNA, the CDR3 is TGTGCCAGCAGTTTAGCAAATTCACCCCTCCACTTT.

The V call is TRBV4-2, the J call TRBJ2-1; D is perhaps TRBD2 (6 bases). Germline lookup yields CDR1 LGHNA and CDR2 YNFKEQ. CDR3 length: 16 amino acids. V lost 2 bases to trimming and J lost 2 bases, with 13 bases between them. CDR3 residues: CASSQHGTLTYNEQFF. For the CDR3, the DNA is TGTGCCAGCAGCCAACACGGGACTCTAACCTACAATGAGCAGTTCTTC.

This clone was recorded only once. The chain carries TRBV6-2 or TRBV6-3 and TRBJ1-1, with 11 bases identical to TRBD1. The CDR3 contains 16 residues. The germline V gene encodes CDR1 MNHEY and CDR2 SVGEGT. V dropped 5 bases and J dropped 3; count of bases not matched to a gene: 8. The chain's CDR3 is CASSAGTGGWDTEAFF. The CDR3 nucleotides are TGTGCCAGCAGTGCCGGGACAGGGGGATGGGACACTGAAGCTTTCTTT.

The CDR3 spells CASSSRLAGVPYEQYF. Here the CDR3 DNA reads TGTGCCAGCAGCTCTCGACTAGCCGGGGTCCCCTACGAGCAGTACTTC. The chain joins TRBV7-2 to TRBJ2-7, with 7 bases aligning to TRBD2. The trim removed 4 bases at V and 2 bases at J, leaving 11 bases unmatched. The CDR3 has 16 residues. Germline lookup yields CDR1 SGHTA and CDR2 FQGNSA.

J is TRBJ1-5 and V is TRBV18; the D is unclear. Germline assignment: CDR1 KGHSH and CDR2 LQKENI. Trimming stripped 2 bases from V and 0 bases from J, with 8 bases between. This CDR3 has 15 amino acids. The chain's CDR3 is CASSPYKNSNQPQHF. In DNA, the CDR3 is TGTGCCAGCTCACCATACAAGAATAGCAATCAGCCCCAGCATTTT.

The gene calls are TRBV2 and TRBJ1-1; a possible D gene is TRBD1 (5 bases). Germline CDR1 is SNHLY and CDR2 is FYNNEI. The CDR3 extends over 17 amino acids. Trimming took off 8 bases at V and 1 base at J, with 23 bases between the two ends. CDR3 sequence reads: CASPSLEGVIENTEAFF. CDR3 DNA: TGTGCCAGCCCCTCCCTAGAAGGGGTAATAGAGAACACTGAAGCTTTCTTT.

The chain has TRBV25-1 and TRBJ2-3; no clear D. The V gene lost 3 bases and the J gene lost 4 bases, with 11 bases spanning the gap. This CDR3 has 14 residues. Per germline, CDR1 MGHDK and CDR2 SYGVNS. The CDR3 bases are TGTGCCAGCAGTGACAGGATCGGGTCAGATACGCAGTATTTT. This codes for CASSDRIGSDTQYF.

CDR3 region: CASSRESRSTIYF. The CDR3 DNA is TGTGCCAGCAGTCGTGAATCAAGGTCCACCATATATTTT. V gene TRBV12-3 or TRBV12-4 combines with J gene TRBJ1-3; no clear D. Trimming took 5 bases from V and 9 from J, leaving 14 bases between them. The CDR3 covers 13 residues.

The chain combines TRBV15 with TRBJ2-2, with D possibly matching TRBD2 (6 bases). V lost 3 bases and J 0 bases, leaving 11 bases between the germline ends. This CDR3 has 16 amino acids. The V gene's germline CDR1 is LNHNV and CDR2 YYDKDF (reference sequence). DNA for the CDR3: TGTGCCACCAGCAGGTCAGGGACTCCGAACACCGGGGAGCTGTTTTTT. Its protein product is CATSRSGTPNTGELFF. The full variable domain, completed using reference TRBV15 and TRBJ2-2, is DAMVIQNPRYQVTQFGKPVTLSCSQTLNHNVMYWYQQKSSQAPKLLFHYYDKDFNNEADTPDNFQSRRPNTSFCFLDIRSPGLGDTAMYLCATSRSGTPNTGELFFGEGSRLTVL.

V usage is TRBV7-2 and J usage is TRBJ2-3; D is ambiguous. Trimming removed 1 base at V and 5 bases at J, with 16 bases between. Germline CDR1 SGHTA, CDR2 FQGNSA. CDR3 length equals 16 residues. CDR3 nucleotide sequence: TGTGCCAGCAGCTTAGTTACCGGTCAAGACGAAGATACGCAGTATTTT. Encoded protein: CASSLVTGQDEDTQYF.

V gene TRBV11-2 combines with J gene TRBJ2-7; D perhaps matches TRBD2 (5 bases). The CDR3 runs to 12 residues. V lost 3 bases to trimming and J lost 6 bases, with 9 bases between them. Germline-derived CDR1 and CDR2 are SGHAT and FQNNGV. The CDR3, as DNA: TGTGCCAGCAGCTTTGGGGAGTCCGAGCAGTACTTC. Translating gives CASSFGESEQYF.

This clone occurred a few times. Other DNA sequences of this sample code for an identical CDR3. The chain links TRBV7-8 to TRBJ1-5; D gene uncertain. Germline lookup yields CDR1 SGHVS and CDR2 FQNEAQ. Trimming cost V 5 bases and J 0 bases, with 5 bases left between them. The CDR3 has 13 amino acids. The CDR3 DNA reads TGTGCCAGCAGCCGAGATAGCAATCAGCCCCAGCATTTT. This gives the protein CASSRDSNQPQHF.

The V and J genes are TRBV5-6 and TRBJ2-2; D not certain. The CDR3 has 16 amino acids. Germline loops: CDR1 SGHDT, CDR2 YYEEEE. Trimming stripped 0 bases from V and 1 base from J, with 10 bases between. DNA for the CDR3: TGTGCCAGCAGCTTGGGAGCGAAATTGAACACCGGGGAGCTGTTTTTT. Protein: CASSLGAKLNTGELFF.

The J gene is TRBJ1-2, the V gene TRBV7-2, with D unclear. CDR3 size: 14 residues. Germline assignment: CDR1 SGHTA and CDR2 FQGNSA. V lost 2 bases to trimming and J lost 2 bases, with 9 bases between them. CDR3 in amino acids: CASSLPPSNYGYTF. The DNA of the CDR3 is TGTGCCAGCAGCTTACCCCCCTCGAACTATGGCTACACCTTC.

The chain uses TRBV19 and TRBJ1-2; D call uncertain. CDR3 size: 13 residues. V was pared by 6 bases and J by 8 bases, with 16 bases between. Per germline, CDR1 LNHDA and CDR2 SQIVND (reference sequence). The CDR3 spells CASRILSSEGYTF. The CDR3, as DNA: TGTGCCAGTAGAATACTCAGCTCGGAGGGCTACACCTTC. Using reference TRBV19 and TRBJ1-2 for the parts outside the CDR3, the full variable domain is DGGITQSPKYLFRKEGQNVTLSCEQNLNHDAMYWYRQDPGQGLRLIYYSQIVNDFQKGDIAEGYSVSREKKESFPLTVTSAQKNPTAFYLCASRILSSEGYTFGSGTRLTVV.